A selection of T cell receptor beta chains follows, all from one sample in a study of blood T cell repertoires in COVID-19. Sequencing used immunoSEQ multiplex PCR; TCRdb keeps in-frame clones, though not all of them. The profile shows over 200,000 clones, about 90% of them singletons. Sequencing input: peripheral blood. These TCRs come from a man aged 35 to 55 with active or convalescent COVID-19. Each CDR3 is given with its conserved first and last residue. D genes are given only for firm matches. The size field is filled for only some rows; it gives once, few, many or a size class.

V	J	size	length	D	DNA	CDR3
TRBV9	TRBJ1-3	.	15	TRBD1	TGTGCCAGCAGCGCCGGGACAGGGGCTGGAAACACCATATATTTT	CASSAGTGAGNTIYF
TRBV19	TRBJ2-3	.	14	.	TGTGCCAGTAGTCCCCGACTAGTGGGAGATACGCAGTATTTT	CASSPRLVGDTQYF
TRBV5-4	TRBJ1-3	.	16	.	TGTGCCAGCAGCTCGGGGTCTGGAACCTCTGGAAACACCATATATTTT	CASSSGSGTSGNTIYF
TRBV27	TRBJ2-2	once	16	.	TGTGCCAGCAGTTTAATAGAGACAACTAACACCGGGGAGCTGTTTTTT	CASSLIETTNTGELFF
TRBV10-1	TRBJ2-1	.	16	TRBD2	TGCGCCAGCAGCCCCTCTAAAGCGGGAGGGCACAATGAGCAGTTCTTC	CASSPSKAGGHNEQFF
TRBV5-1	TRBJ2-5	.	15	TRBD1	TGCGCCAGCAGCCTTATGGGACAGCTACAAGAGACCCAGTACTTC	CASSLMGQLQETQYF
TRBV11-2	TRBJ2-1	.	16	TRBD2	TGTGCCAGCAGCTTAGTACTACTAGCGGGAGGCGGTGAGCAGTTCTTC	CASSLVLLAGGGEQFF
TRBV28	TRBJ2-7	few	15	.	TGTGCCAGCAGTTTATATGGTTCAGGGATCTACGAGCAGTACTTC	CASSLYGSGIYEQYF
TRBV7-9	TRBJ1-4	.	17	TRBD1	TGTGCCAGCAGCTTAGGAGCCGGGACAGCGCTTAATGAAAAACTGTTTTTT	CASSLGAGTALNEKLFF
TRBV2	TRBJ2-7	few	13	.	TGTGCCAGCAGTGGGGTCGGAGACTACGAGCAGTACTTC	CASSGVGDYEQYF
TRBV28	TRBJ1-6	.	15	TRBD1	TGTGCCAGCAACTTAGGACAGGTTCATAATTCACCCCTCCACTTT	CASNLGQVHNSPLHF
TRBV5-4	TRBJ2-2	.	15	.	TGTGCCAGCAGCTCTGAGGTCGCGAACACCGGGGAGCTGTTTTTT	CASSSEVANTGELFF
TRBV7-9	TRBJ1-1	.	13	TRBD1	TGTGCCAGCAGGTGGACAGGGAACACTGAAGCTTTCTTT	CASRWTGNTEAFF
TRBV4-1	TRBJ2-7	.	14	TRBD1	TGCGCCAGCAGCCTAAAGGACAGGGCGTACGAGCAGTACTTC	CASSLKDRAYEQYF
TRBV5-1	TRBJ2-1	.	14	TRBD2	TGCGCCAGCAGCTTGACTAGCGGGGTCAGTGAGCAGTTCTTC	CASSLTSGVSEQFF
TRBV9	TRBJ1-2	.	15	TRBD1	TGTGCCAGCAGCTCCCTCGGGACAGGGGATATTTGGTACACCTTC	CASSSLGTGDIWYTF
TRBV5-6	TRBJ2-2	.	14	.	TGTGCCAGCAGCTTGTCACTAGCACCCGGGGAGCTGTTTTTT	CASSLSLAPGELFF
TRBV28	TRBJ2-3	.	15	.	TGTGCCAGCAGTTTTGAAGGGGATCGGACAGATACGCAGTATTTT	CASSFEGDRTDTQYF
TRBV20-1	TRBJ1-4	.	13	.	TGCAGTGCTAGTGTCCCCCCGGGGGGAAAACTGTTTTTT	CSASVPPGGKLFF
TRBV28	TRBJ2-7	.	12	.	TGTGCCAGCAGTTTAGCCAGGGGGGAAAAGTACTTC	CASSLARGEKYF
TRBV19	TRBJ1-2	.	18	.	TGTGCCAGTAGTATAGATTCGGGAAGGGTTGGATTTCGGAATGGCTACACCTTC	CASSIDSGRVGFRNGYTF
TRBV5-1	TRBJ1-2	few	12	.	TGCGCCAGCAGCCTCGACAGTTATGGCTACACCTTC	CASSLDSYGYTF
TRBV11-2	TRBJ1-4	.	16	.	TGTGCCAGCAGCTTCGACGCCAGACTCACTAATGAAAAACTGTTTTTT	CASSFDARLTNEKLFF
TRBV9	TRBJ2-2	once	16	TRBD2	TGTGCCAGCAGCGAGGGACTAGCGGGAGTCACCGGGGAGCTGTTTTTT	CASSEGLAGVTGELFF
TRBV2	TRBJ1-2	.	14	.	TGTGCCAGCAGTGAAGCATTCAGGGGCTATGGCTACACCTTC	CASSEAFRGYGYTF
TRBV18	TRBJ2-6	.	17	TRBD1	TGTGCCAGCTCACCGGGACAGGGGGCGCGCGGGGCCAACGTCCTGACTTTC	CASSPGQGARGANVLTF
TRBV5-1	TRBJ2-1	.	16	TRBD1	TGCGCCAGCAGCTTACCTGGGACAGCTGGTCGGAATGAGCAGTTCTTC	CASSLPGTAGRNEQFF
TRBV27	TRBJ2-3	.	14	TRBD2	TGTGCCAGCAGTTGGGGTCTAGCGGGCGATACGCAGTATTTT	CASSWGLAGDTQYF
TRBV25-1	TRBJ2-5	once	16	TRBD2	TGTGCCAGCAGTGAAGGGACTAGCGGGGGCCAAGAGACCCAGTACTTC	CASSEGTSGGQETQYF
TRBV30	TRBJ2-5	.	15	TRBD2	TGTGCCTGGAGTGTACTGGGCGGGGGGTTGGAGACCCAGTACTTC	CAWSVLGGGLETQYF
TRBV4-1	TRBJ2-7	.	15	.	TGCGCCAGCAGCCAAGCCAGGGCCGAGTCCTACGAGCAGTACTTC	CASSQARAESYEQYF
TRBV27	TRBJ2-4	.	14	TRBD2	TGTGCCAGCAGTGCCGGACTAGCGGGAAACATTCAGTACTTC	CASSAGLAGNIQYF
TRBV27	TRBJ1-5	.	14	.	TGTGCCAGCAGAGCTCATGCAAGCAATCAGCCCCAGCATTTT	CASRAHASNQPQHF
TRBV11-2	TRBJ2-7	.	15	TRBD1	TGTGCCAGCAGCTCTGGGACAGGGAGCTCCTACGAGCAGTACTTC	CASSSGTGSSYEQYF
TRBV6-1	TRBJ1-1	.	18	.	TGTGCCAGCAGTGAATATCTTTTTGGGCAGCTGATGAACACTGAAGCTTTCTTT	CASSEYLFGQLMNTEAFF
TRBV12-3/TRBV12-4	TRBJ1-3	.	13	.	TGTGCCAGCGCCAGGGGCTCTGGAAACACCATATATTTT	CASARGSGNTIYF
TRBV11-3	TRBJ1-1	.	14	.	TGTGCCAGCAGCATTGGCAGGACAAACACTGAAGCTTTCTTT	CASSIGRTNTEAFF
TRBV6-5	TRBJ2-3	.	14	.	TGTGCCAGCAGTCTAGATTCTAGCACAGATACGCAGTATTTT	CASSLDSSTDTQYF
TRBV15	TRBJ1-2	.	15	.	TGTGCCACCAGCGATCTAACTCGTCTTGGCTATGGCTACACCTTC	CATSDLTRLGYGYTF
TRBV15	TRBJ1-2	few	17	TRBD1	TGTGCCACCAGCAGAGATAGAGGACAGGGCCTTAACTATGGCTACACCTTC	CATSRDRGQGLNYGYTF
TRBV2	TRBJ1-6	.	15	.	TGTGCCAGCAGTGTCTCGGGTAACCATAATTCACCCCTCCACTTT	CASSVSGNHNSPLHF
TRBV3-1/TRBV3-2	TRBJ2-1	.	16	TRBD1	TGTGCCAGCAGCCAATACAAGGACAGGGATGAGCATGAGCAGTTCTTC	CASSQYKDRDEHEQFF
TRBV19	TRBJ1-1	.	15	TRBD1	TGTGCCAGTAGTATCACAGGGGGCATGAACACTGAAGCTTTCTTT	CASSITGGMNTEAFF
TRBV11-1	TRBJ1-2	.	13	.	TGTGCCAGCAGCCCCGGGGGAGGGAATGGCTACACCTTC	CASSPGGGNGYTF
TRBV6-6	TRBJ2-1	.	15	TRBD2	TGTGCCAGCAGTGCGGAGGCGGGGGGCTACAATGAGCAGTTCTTC	CASSAEAGGYNEQFF
TRBV11-2	TRBJ1-6	.	12	.	TGTGCCAGCAGCTTACAAAATTCACCCCTCCACTTT	CASSLQNSPLHF
TRBV19	TRBJ1-3	once	14	TRBD1	TGTGCCAGTATCCGGACAGGGCAGCGAAACACCATATATTTT	CASIRTGQRNTIYF
TRBV6-5	TRBJ1-3	.	16	.	TGTGCCAGCAGTTGGTTGCAGGGCTACTCTGGAAACACCATATATTTT	CASSWLQGYSGNTIYF
TRBV18	TRBJ2-7	once	15	TRBD1	TGTGCCAGCTCACCCGCGGGACAGGGGACCTCCGAGCAGTACTTC	CASSPAGQGTSEQYF
TRBV7-6	TRBJ2-5	.	15	TRBD2	TGTGCCAGCAGCCCGGTAGCGGGGGGGCAGAAGACCCAGTACTTC	CASSPVAGGQKTQYF
TRBV2	TRBJ1-1	.	14	.	TGTGCCAGCAGTGATGGTCAGGGAAACACTGAAGCTTTCTTT	CASSDGQGNTEAFF
TRBV11-2	TRBJ2-1	.	13	.	TGTGCCAGCAGCTTCTCCCCCGTTGATGAGCAGTTCTTC	CASSFSPVDEQFF
TRBV24-1	TRBJ1-4	.	14	.	TGTGCCACCCTGGACACCGCAACTAATGAAAAACTGTTTTTT	CATLDTATNEKLFF
TRBV28	TRBJ1-2	.	15	TRBD1	TGTGCCAGCAGTCCCCTGACAGGGGGCCGGCAGGGCTACACCTTC	CASSPLTGGRQGYTF
TRBV25-1	TRBJ2-3	.	12	.	TGTGCCAGCAGTGCAGGGACAGATACGCAGTATTTT	CASSAGTDTQYF
TRBV19	TRBJ1-4	.	17	TRBD1	TGTGCCAGTAGTAGACGGACAGGGCCCGCAACTAATGAAAAACTGTTTTTT	CASSRRTGPATNEKLFF
TRBV11-3	TRBJ2-3	few	16	.	TGTGCCAGCAGTGGCAGGAGGGGAGCGGACGCAGATACGCAGTATTTT	CASSGRRGADADTQYF
TRBV25-1	TRBJ2-7	few	14	TRBD1	TGTGCCAGCAGTCCAGGACAGGGACCAGACGAGCAGTACTTC	CASSPGQGPDEQYF
TRBV2	TRBJ2-1	.	16	TRBD2	TGTGCCAGCAGTAATTTCGGGACTAGTCGATCGGGGGAGCAGTTCTTC	CASSNFGTSRSGEQFF